This T cell receptor (beta chain) was found in a study of blood T cells in healthy people across ages. Per the germline V gene, CDR1 is SEHNR and CDR2 is FQNEAQ (reference sequence). Trimming stripped 6 bases from V and 5 bases from J, with 19 bases between. The CDR3 extends over 15 amino acids. Combining a sample-barcoded 5' primer with a J-beta primer mix, a second PCR ran for 7 to 11 cycles. Carrying 12 random nucleotides, a template-switch adaptor labeled each individual cDNA molecule. TCRdb reprocessed the 5' RACE reads with MiXCR, giving one entry per CDR3 protein. The sample holds nearly 800,000 distinct CDR3 sequences, about 56% seen once.

The chain is built from TRBV7-9 and TRBJ1-1; the D is unclear. Sequenced sample: blood. The TCR sequence derives from a man in his forties or fifties in good health. The DNA for the CDR3 is TGTGCCAGCAGGGCCGATTTGGGGAAACGGACTGAAGCTTTCTTT. It codes for CASRADLGKRTEAFF.